The source of this T cell receptor beta chain is a study of regulatory T cells in long-lasting Graves disease. In the study overall: Prior antithyroid drug treatment in newly diagnosed Graves' patients lasted under 3 months.

Study-wide points: Study was limited to peripheral blood, excluding thyroid tissue.

Relying on iRepertoire HTBI primers and Arm-PCR of CDR3 regions, the team built TCR beta libraries. TCRdb ran MiXCR on the multiplex PCR reads and lists one entry per CDR3 protein. The sample shows 250,000 to 300,000 distinct CDR3 sequences, under 20% of them seen only once. As to this clonotype: The antigen is not known.

Time point here: newly diagnosed GD, antithyroid drugs for less than 3 months. PBMC-extracted RNA yielded the TCR library. These data were also reused for a study on T cells in Graves' hyperthyroidism and ophthalmopathy.

Sequencing used peripheral blood mononuclear cells (PBMCs), obtained at new diagnosis, from a patient treated with antithyroid drugs. This TCR was recovered from a woman in her 30s with Graves disease.

The CDR3 loop is CASSLGLAWETQYF. In DNA, the CDR3 is TGTGCCAGCAGCTTAGGACTAGCCTGGGAGACCCAGTACTTC. The V and J genes are TRBV7-2 and TRBJ2-5, with 7 bases fitting TRBD2. The CDR3 runs 14 residues. The ends lost 1 base at V and 5 bases at J; junction bases unmatched: 4. Germline CDR1 SGHTA, CDR2 FQGNSA.